Listed below are T cell receptor beta chains from one sample, sequenced in a study of T cell responses to AZD1222 COVID-19 vaccine. The repertoire was sequenced with immunoSEQ multiplex PCR; TCRdb's copy has only in-frame clones and lacks some. The table shows some 130,000 clones, with over 65% occurring only once. Sequenced here: peripheral blood, sampled on day 0 of AZD1222 vaccination. The receptor set was obtained from an adult in good health. Both conserved end residues are part of each CDR3. A D gene is named only where the DNA matches it firmly. Not every row has a clone size; where given, it reads once, few, many or a size class.

TRBD2	18	TRBJ2-6	.	TRBV4-1	TGCGCCAGCAGCCAAGAGGCCAGCGGGGCCCCTGGGGCCAACGTCCTGACTTTC	CASSQEASGAPGANVLTF
.	16	TRBJ1-2	.	TRBV4-1	TGCGCCAGCAGCCAACAGGGAGGGGGATGGAACTATGGCTACACCTTC	CASSQQGGGWNYGYTF
.	12	TRBJ1-5	.	TRBV29-1	TGCAGCGTTGGAAACAACAATCAGCCCCAGCATTTT	CSVGNNNQPQHF
.	14	TRBJ1-1	.	TRBV21-1	TGTGCCAGCAGCAAAAGACCCCCCCAGTCTGAAGCTTTCTTT	CASSKRPPQSEAFF
.	15	TRBJ1-5	.	TRBV18	TGTGCCAGCTCAGCCCAGGGAAATAGCAATCAGCCCCAGCATTTT	CASSAQGNSNQPQHF
TRBD1	14	TRBJ2-7	few	TRBV27	TGTGCCAGCAGCCGGACAGGGAAGCCCTACGAGCAGTACTTC	CASSRTGKPYEQYF
.	15	TRBJ1-1	.	TRBV28	TGTGCCAGCAGTTTACCCGCCCAGGGGAACACTGAAGCTTTCTTT	CASSLPAQGNTEAFF
TRBD1	16	TRBJ1-5	.	TRBV30	TGTGCCTGGAGTGATGGACCACAGGGGCTCAATCAGCCCCAGCATTTT	CAWSDGPQGLNQPQHF
.	12	TRBJ1-2	once	TRBV5-6	TGTGCCAGCAGTTCCGCTGCACGCGGCTACACCTTC	CASSSAARGYTF
TRBD1	15	TRBJ2-5	.	TRBV27	TGTGCCAGCAGTTTGGAGAGGGGGCGGCAAGAGACCCAGTACTTC	CASSLERGRQETQYF
.	12	TRBJ1-2	few	TRBV19	TGTGCCAGTACCAGAGACAGATATGGCTACACCTTC	CASTRDRYGYTF
.	14	TRBJ2-2	.	TRBV11-3	TGTGCCAGCAGCTTATCAAGTGGCACCGGGGAGCTGTTTTTT	CASSLSSGTGELFF
.	17	TRBJ2-1	.	TRBV5-6	TGTGCCAGCAGCTATAGGACAGTAGGATTCTCCTACAATGAGCAGTTCTTC	CASSYRTVGFSYNEQFF
.	13	TRBJ2-7	few	TRBV6-5	TGTGCCAGCAGTCTCAGGGGACCCTACGAGCAGTACTTC	CASSLRGPYEQYF
.	13	TRBJ1-2	.	TRBV28	TGTGCCTCCCGAGGGGGGGCGCTGTGGGGCTACACCTTC	CASRGGALWGYTF
.	15	TRBJ2-1	.	TRBV7-9	TGTGCCAGCAGCTCCCGGGACAACTATGGCAATGAGCAGTTCTTC	CASSSRDNYGNEQFF
.	13	TRBJ1-1	.	TRBV24-1	TGTGCCACCAGTGAGGACGGTATCACTGAAGCTTTCTTT	CATSEDGITEAFF
.	17	TRBJ2-6	once	TRBV6-4	TGTGCCAGCACCGTCGTTACAGGGTATCCTGGGGCCAACGTCCTGACTTTC	CASTVVTGYPGANVLTF
TRBD1	14	TRBJ1-6	few	TRBV5-1	TGCGCCAGCAGCCCGGGACAGTCTAATTCACCCCTCCACTTT	CASSPGQSNSPLHF
.	13	TRBJ1-6	.	TRBV7-9	TGTGCCAGCAGCCTCGACGGAATTTCACCCCTCCACTTT	CASSLDGISPLHF
.	10	TRBJ2-1	.	TRBV29-1	TGCAGCGTTGGACACAATGAGCAGTTCTTC	CSVGHNEQFF
.	16	TRBJ1-3	.	TRBV7-2	TGTGCCAGCAGGTCCAGACAGGCCCCCTGGGGAAACACCATATATTTT	CASRSRQAPWGNTIYF